The clone carrying this TCR beta chain was counted many times. Unique molecular identifiers were used in preparing the TCRbeta library. Each CDR3 protein gets one entry after TCRdb re-called the PCR reads with MiXCR. The table records roughly 500,000 distinct CDR3 sequences, about an eighth of them present only once. The CDR3 sequence is 15 residues long. Germline assignment: CDR1 SGHDT and CDR2 YYEEEE. V gave up 4 bases and J gave up 2 bases, with 16 bases separating them. These data are taken from a study of T-cell reconstitution after alpha-beta-depleted transplantation in children. This receptor was obtained from a human donor who donated a stem cell graft to a child with combined immunodeficiency. The starting material was PBMCs from the stem cell graft donor, obtained from the stem cell graft. The rearrangement links TRBV5-6 to TRBJ2-7, with D possibly matching TRBD2 (5 bases). The chain's CDR3 is CASSPSIARAYEQYF. The CDR3 DNA reads as TGTGCCAGCAGCCCCTCCATCGCGCGGGCCTACGAGCAGTACTTC.